This paragraph covers one TCR beta chain sequence. What it recognizes is unknown. Only in-frame clones appear in the TCRdb table, and some are missing; sequencing was by immunoSEQ multiplex PCR. The sample holds some 41,000 clones, around 89% seen once. This CDR3 has 13 residues. V was pared by 0 bases and J by 8 bases, with 10 bases between. The germline V gene has CDR1 MNHEY and CDR2 SVGAGI. This entry is derived from a study of OX40 agonist ivuxolimab in advanced cancers. Study observations and caveats: The mean number of expanded clones was higher in CD8+ T cells than in CD4+.

The sequencing here drew on CD4+ or CD8+ T cells sorted from blood, taken in a trial of the OX40 agonist ivuxolimab. The clonotype comes from an adult with an advanced solid tumor such as melanoma, head and neck, liver or kidney cancer. The chain recombines TRBV6-5 with TRBJ1-2; D gene uncertain. The CDR3 reads CASSYSGTGGYTF. CDR3 nucleotides: TGTGCCAGCAGTTACTCCGGCACCGGGGGCTACACCTTC.